The 9 T cell receptor beta chains reported below all come from one sample, sequenced in a study of T cells in Graves' hyperthyroidism and ophthalmopathy. Amplified TCR beta CDR3 regions derived from RNA transcripts. RT-PCR in the first round (using the HTBI primer set) targeted the TCR CDR3. TCRdb recomputed calls from the multiplex PCR reads with MiXCR, one row per CDR3 protein. The sample lists 650,000 to 850,000 distinct CDR3 sequences; around 20% were seen once. Sequencing input: blood. These receptors were obtained from a woman in her fifties or sixties with Graves' hyperthyroidism that later progressed to Graves' ophthalmopathy.

This clonotype appeared many times. This chain connects TRBV12-3 or TRBV12-4 to TRBJ1-3; D remains ambiguous. The V end lost 4 bases, the J end lost 0 bases, and 10 bases lay between the germline ends. There are 15 residues in the CDR3. The CDR3: CASSSSRGSGNTIYF. CDR3 nucleotides: TGTGCCAGCAGTTCCTCACGAGGCTCTGGAAACACCATATATTTT.

This chain joins TRBV11-2 and TRBJ1-6, with TRBD1 matching over 7 bases. V dropped 4 bases and J dropped 10; count of bases not matched to a gene: 13. Per the germline V gene, CDR1 is SGHAT and CDR2 is FQNNGV. This CDR3 has 16 residues. CDR3 coding DNA: TGTGCCAGCAGCTGGGAGGACAGGCCAGGATGGTCACCCCTCCACTTT. Its protein is CASSWEDRPGWSPLHF.

The J gene is TRBJ1-6, the V gene TRBV3-1, with TRBD1 as a possible D gene (5 bases). V lost 9 bases, J lost 6 bases, and 12 bases lay in between. This CDR3 contains 13 residues. Germline CDR1 is LGHDT and CDR2 is YNNKEL (reference sequence). The CDR3 loop reads CASKGVGNSPLHF. CDR3 bases: TGTGCCAGTAAAGGGGTCGGTAATTCACCCCTCCACTTT.

This clonotype was seen more than once but under ten times. The J gene is TRBJ2-2, the V gene TRBV19; D not certain. Trimming cost V 3 bases and J 7 bases, with 6 bases left between them. The CDR3 is 12 amino acids. Germline V gene data show CDR1 as LNHDA and CDR2 as SQIVND (reference sequence). The CDR3 DNA reads TGTGCCAGTAGTATCCCAGGCGGGGAGCTGTTTTTT. Its protein product is CASSIPGGELFF. The entire variable domain, with the rest obtained from reference TRBV19 and TRBJ2-2, is as follows: DGGITQSPKYLFRKEGQNVTLSCEQNLNHDAMYWYRQDPGQGLRLIYYSQIVNDFQKGDIAEGYSVSREKKESFPLTVTSAQKNPTAFYLCASSIPGGELFFGEGSRLTVL.

This clonotype has more than one count but fewer than ten. The chain recombines TRBV29-1 with TRBJ2-1; TRBD2 matches at 9 bases. Germline values: CDR1 SQVTM, CDR2 ANQGSEA. The CDR3 spans 13 residues. The ends lost 3 bases at V and 5 bases at J; junction bases unmatched: 2. The CDR3: CSVDWTSDNEQFF. In DNA, the CDR3 is TGCAGCGTTGACTGGACTAGCGACAATGAGCAGTTCTTC.

This chain's CDR3 is CASSAPLTATDTQYF. As DNA, the CDR3 is TGTGCCAGCAGCGCGCCCCTGACAGCCACAGATACGCAGTATTTT. The rearrangement links TRBV11-2 to TRBJ2-3; possible D gene TRBD1, 5 bases. Germline loops: CDR1 SGHAT, CDR2 FQNNGV. The CDR3 length is 15 residues. V was shortened by 5 bases and J by 2 bases, with 14 bases between the two germline ends.

The V and J genes are TRBV9 and TRBJ1-2; D gene uncertain. Trimming took 3 bases from V and 8 from J, leaving 11 bases between them. This CDR3 has 12 amino acids. Germline V CDR1 and CDR2: SGDLS, YYNGEE. CDR3 bases: TGTGCCAGCAGCGGAGACGCGCGAGGCTACACCTTC. Protein: CASSGDARGYTF. The variable domain in full, completed from reference TRBV9 and TRBJ1-2, reads DSGVTQTPKHLITATGQRVTLRCSPRSGDLSVYWYQQSLDQGLQFLIQYYNGEERAKGNILERFSAQQFPDLHSELNLSSLELGDSALYFCASSGDARGYTFGSGTRLTVV.

There are a few counts of this clonotype. The chain carries TRBV29-1 and TRBJ2-5; the D gene is possibly TRBD1 (6 bases). Germline V CDR1 and CDR2: SQVTM, ANQGSEA. V lost 7 bases and J lost 3, with 12 bases in between. This CDR3 comprises 12 residues. DNA of the CDR3: TGCAGCGGAGTTAGGACAGAAGAGACCCAGTACTTC. Protein product: CSGVRTEETQYF. Full variable domain (rest looked up from reference TRBV29-1 and TRBJ2-5): SAVISQKPSRDICQRGTSLTIQCQVDSQVTMMFWYRQQPGQSLTLIATANQGSEATYESGFVIDKFPISRPNLTFSTLTVSNMSPEDSSIYLCSGVRTEETQYFGPGTRLLVL.

The chain combines TRBV5-4 with TRBJ1-1, with 7 bases matching TRBD1. Germline trimming cut 5 bases from V and 0 bases from J; bases unmatched to any gene: 16. There are 18 residues in the CDR3. CDR1 is SGHNT and CDR2 is YYREEE in the germline V gene (reference sequence). The CDR3 DNA follows: TGTGCCAGCAGGTTTGCGGGTTACAGGGGAATCATGAACACTGAAGCTTTCTTT. It translates to CASRFAGYRGIMNTEAFF.